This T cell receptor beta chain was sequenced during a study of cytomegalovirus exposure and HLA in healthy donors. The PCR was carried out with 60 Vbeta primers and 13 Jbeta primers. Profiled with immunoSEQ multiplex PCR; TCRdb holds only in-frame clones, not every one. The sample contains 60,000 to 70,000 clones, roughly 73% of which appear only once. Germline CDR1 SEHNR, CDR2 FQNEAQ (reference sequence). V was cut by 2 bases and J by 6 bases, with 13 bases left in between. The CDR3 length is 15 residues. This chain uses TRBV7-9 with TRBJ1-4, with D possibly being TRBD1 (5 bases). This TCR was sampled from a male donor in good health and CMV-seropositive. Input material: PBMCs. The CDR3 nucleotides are TGTGCCAGCAGCTTAAACCGCAGGGCGCATGAAAAACTGTTTTTT. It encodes CASSLNRRAHEKLFF.